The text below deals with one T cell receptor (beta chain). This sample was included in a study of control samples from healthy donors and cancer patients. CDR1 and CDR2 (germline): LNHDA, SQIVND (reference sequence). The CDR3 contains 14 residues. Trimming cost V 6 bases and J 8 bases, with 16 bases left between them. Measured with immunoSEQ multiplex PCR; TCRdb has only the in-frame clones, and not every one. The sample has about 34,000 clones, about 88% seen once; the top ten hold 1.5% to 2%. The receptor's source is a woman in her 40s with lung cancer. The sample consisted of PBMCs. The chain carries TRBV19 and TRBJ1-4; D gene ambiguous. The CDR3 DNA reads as TGTGCCAGTAGCATCGACCGATTCGGGGAAAAACTGTTTTTT. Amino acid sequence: CASSIDRFGEKLFF.